The 14 T cell receptor beta chains reported below all come from one sample, sequenced in a study of spatial heterogeneity in lung cancer. In TCRdb, the 5' RACE reads were re-called with MiXCR into one record per CDR3 protein. The sample includes some 120,000 distinct CDR3 sequences, 12% seen only once; the top ten take 16%. Sample time point: blood at routine non-recurrence follow-up after resection. Unsorted whole RNA of tumor, nontumor lung or frozen PBMC was sequenced. The sequencing here drew on PBMCs, taken at follow-up. The receptors were gathered from a male donor with early-stage non-small cell lung cancer.

This clonotype was seen repeatedly, ten times or more. The V and J genes are TRBV28 and TRBJ2-7, with TRBD2 as a possible D gene (7 bases). The germline V gene encodes CDR1 MDHEN and CDR2 SYDVKM. The ends were cut back, 3 bases at V and 3 bases at J, with 21 bases in the middle. The CDR3 length is 17 residues. CDR3 in amino acids: CASSFRGGGRDYYEQYF. As DNA, the CDR3 is TGTGCCAGCAGTTTCCGCGGGGGCGGGCGAGATTACTACGAGCAGTACTTC.

The rearrangement joins TRBV5-6 to TRBJ2-7; D call uncertain. Germline-derived CDR1 and CDR2 are SGHDT and YYEEEE. The ends were cut back, 0 bases at V and 4 bases at J, with 14 bases in the middle. The CDR3 consists of 15 residues. The CDR3 spells CASSLGPFMTYEQYF. The CDR3 nucleotides are TGTGCCAGCAGCTTGGGGCCGTTTATGACTTACGAGCAGTACTTC.

This clonotype occurred many times. The gene calls are TRBV20-1 and TRBJ2-7; no clear D. V shed 6 bases and J shed 0 bases, with 12 bases lying between them. This CDR3 has 13 residues. The germline gives CDR1 DFQATT, CDR2 SNEGSKA (reference sequence). Written as DNA, the CDR3 is TGCAGTGCGCACGGGTCCTACTCCTACGAGCAGTACTTC. As protein: CSAHGSYSYEQYF.

The chain recombines TRBV5-6 with TRBJ2-4, with D perhaps matching TRBD2 (5 bases). Between the trimmed V and J ends, which lost 0 bases and 2 bases, there was a span of 6 bases. There are 14 residues in the CDR3. In germline, CDR1 is SGHDT, CDR2 YYEEEE. The CDR3 reads CASSLDGTKNIQYF. CDR3 DNA: TGTGCCAGCAGCTTGGACGGGACCAAAAACATTCAGTACTTC.

The CDR3 loop is CASSWQAGGRTDTQYF. CDR3 sequence (DNA): TGTGCCAGCAGCTGGCAAGCGGGGGGCCGCACAGATACGCAGTATTTT. The V call is TRBV7-2, the J call TRBJ2-3; TRBD2 aligns across 9 bases. The germline V gene has CDR1 SGHTA and CDR2 FQGNSA. V was clipped by 4 bases and J by 1 base; unmatched bases: 6. The CDR3 totals 16 residues.

The J gene is TRBJ1-4, the V gene TRBV20-1; 7 bases align to TRBD1. This CDR3 has 14 residues. Germline assignment: CDR1 DFQATT and CDR2 SNEGSKA (reference sequence). Trimming cost V 5 bases and J 5 bases; bases outside gene matches: 8. CDR3 region: CSAQQGTANEKLFF. The CDR3, as DNA: TGCAGTGCTCAACAGGGGACAGCCAATGAAAAACTGTTTTTT.

Written as DNA, the CDR3 is TGTGCCAGCAGCTTCGAGCGAGATGAGCAGTTCTTC. Its translation is CASSFERDEQFF. V is TRBV9 and J is TRBJ2-1; no definite D call. Per germline, CDR1 SGDLS and CDR2 YYNGEE. CDR3 length equals 12 residues. V lost 4 bases and J 8 bases, leaving 10 bases between the germline ends.

This clonotype showed up just a few times. The chain couples TRBV4-1 to TRBJ1-1, with a weak D call TRBD1 (5 bases). Per the germline V gene, CDR1 is MGHRA and CDR2 is YSYEKL. The CDR3 loop spans 11 amino acids. Trimming left V 4 bases short and J 8 bases short, with 8 bases between. CDR3 sequence (DNA): TGCGCCAGCAGCCGAGACAGAGAAGCTTTCTTT. Translated: CASSRDREAFF.

This clonotype has ten or more counts. The chain combines TRBV28 with TRBJ2-3; weak D call: TRBD2 (5 bases). CDR1 MDHEN and CDR2 SYDVKM come from the germline V gene. The CDR3 totals 20 residues. V gave up 6 bases and J gave up 9 bases, with 37 bases separating them. DNA of the CDR3: TGTGCCAGCAGCCCCCAGGACTTTCGGGGAAGATTGCGGCGCGATTGGACGCAGTATTTT. Protein sequence: CASSPQDFRGRLRRDWTQYF.

This clonotype was detected many times. CDR3 protein: CASSPDGTGNGYTF. CDR3 in DNA: TGTGCCAGCAGCCCTGACGGGACAGGGAATGGCTACACCTTC. The chain is built from TRBV7-3 and TRBJ1-2, with 9 bases that match TRBD1. Germline-derived CDR1 and CDR2 are SGHTA and FQGTGA. Losses at the gene ends were 5 bases for V and 6 bases for J; bases not matched to a gene: 7. This CDR3 region has 14 residues.

The gene calls are TRBV28 and TRBJ1-4, with TRBD1 matching 9 bases. The germline V gene encodes CDR1 MDHEN and CDR2 SYDVKM. The V gene end was trimmed by 5 bases and the J gene end by 4 bases; junction bases not matched to a gene: 5. This CDR3 region has 15 residues. CDR3 coding DNA: TGTGCCAGCAGTCCGACGGGACAGGGTAATGAAAAACTGTTTTTT. Encoded protein: CASSPTGQGNEKLFF.

This clonotype showed up just a few times. The V call is TRBV20-1, the J call TRBJ2-7, with D possibly being TRBD1 or TRBD2 (6 bases each). CDR3 length equals 14 residues. The V gene lost 6 bases and the J gene lost 3 bases, with 18 bases spanning the gap. CDR1 is DFQATT and CDR2 is SNEGSKA in the germline V gene (reference sequence). The chain's CDR3 is CSALRGARFYEQYF. CDR3 in DNA: TGCAGTGCCCTTAGGGGGGCCAGATTCTACGAGCAGTACTTC.

This clonotype has more than one count but fewer than ten. J is TRBJ2-7 and V is TRBV28; tentatively, D is TRBD1 (5 bases). The CDR3 runs 14 residues. V was pared by 1 base and J by 4 bases, with 11 bases between. Germline V gene sequence: CDR1 MDHEN, CDR2 SYDVKM. CDR3 bases: TGTGCCAGCAGTTTATCAACAGGTCTTTACGAGCAGTACTTC. The encoded protein is CASSLSTGLYEQYF.

The rearrangement joins TRBV4-3 to TRBJ2-5, with 7 bases that match TRBD1. The junction had 2 bases not matched to a gene; V was cut back by 4 bases and J by 3 bases. This CDR3 is built from 13 residues. Looked up from germline, CDR1 is LGHNA and CDR2 is YSLEER. CDR3: CASSPDREETQYF. The CDR3 DNA is TGCGCCAGCAGCCCTGACAGGGAAGAGACCCAGTACTTC.